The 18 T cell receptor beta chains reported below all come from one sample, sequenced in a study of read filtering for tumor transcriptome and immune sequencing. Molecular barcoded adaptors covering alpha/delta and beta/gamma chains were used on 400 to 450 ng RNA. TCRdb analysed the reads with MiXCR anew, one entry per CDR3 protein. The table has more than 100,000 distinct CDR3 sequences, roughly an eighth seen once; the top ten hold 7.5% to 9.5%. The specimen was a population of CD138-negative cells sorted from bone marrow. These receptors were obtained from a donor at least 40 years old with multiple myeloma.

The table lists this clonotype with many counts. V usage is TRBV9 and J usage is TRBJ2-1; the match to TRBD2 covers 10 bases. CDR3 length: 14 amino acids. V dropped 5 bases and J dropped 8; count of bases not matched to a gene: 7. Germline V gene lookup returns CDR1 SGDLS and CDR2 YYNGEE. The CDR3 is CASSQSSGSHEQFF. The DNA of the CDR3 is TGTGCCAGCAGTCAGTCTAGCGGGAGCCATGAGCAGTTCTTC.

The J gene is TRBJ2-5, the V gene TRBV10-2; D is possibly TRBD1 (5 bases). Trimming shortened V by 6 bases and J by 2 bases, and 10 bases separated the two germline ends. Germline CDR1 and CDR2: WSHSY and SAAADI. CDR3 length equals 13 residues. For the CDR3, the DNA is TGCGCCAGCAGGACGACAGTTCAAGAGACCCAGTACTTC. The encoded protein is CASRTTVQETQYF.

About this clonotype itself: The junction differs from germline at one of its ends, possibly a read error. CDR3 amino acids: CASSLGNTKAFF. The CDR3 region has the DNA TGTGCCAGTAGTTTGGGGAACACTAAAGCTTTCTTT. This rearrangement joins TRBV19 to TRBJ1-1; D is unclear. The CDR3 extends over 12 amino acids. Germline V gene sequence: CDR1 LNHDA, CDR2 SQIVND (reference sequence).

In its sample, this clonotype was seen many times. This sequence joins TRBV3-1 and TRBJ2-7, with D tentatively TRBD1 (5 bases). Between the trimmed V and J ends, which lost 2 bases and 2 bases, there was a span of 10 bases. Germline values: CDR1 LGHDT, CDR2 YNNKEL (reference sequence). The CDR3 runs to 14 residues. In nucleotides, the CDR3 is TGTGCCAGCAGCCAAAGGCAGGGTACCTACGAGCAGTACTTC. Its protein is CASSQRQGTYEQYF.

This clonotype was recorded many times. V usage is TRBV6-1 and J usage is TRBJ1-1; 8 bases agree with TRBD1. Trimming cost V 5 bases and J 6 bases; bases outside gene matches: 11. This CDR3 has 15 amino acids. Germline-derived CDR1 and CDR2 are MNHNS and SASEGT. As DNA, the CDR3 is TGTGCCAGCAGTTACAGTGTCAGGGGGCCCGCTGAAGCTTTCTTT. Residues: CASSYSVRGPAEAFF.

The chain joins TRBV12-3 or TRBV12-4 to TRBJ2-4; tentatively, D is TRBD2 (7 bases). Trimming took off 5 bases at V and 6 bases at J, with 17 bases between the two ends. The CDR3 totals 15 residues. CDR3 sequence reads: CASSRTVGGGNIQYF. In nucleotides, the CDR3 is TGTGCCAGCAGTAGGACAGTCGGCGGGGGAAACATTCAGTACTTC.

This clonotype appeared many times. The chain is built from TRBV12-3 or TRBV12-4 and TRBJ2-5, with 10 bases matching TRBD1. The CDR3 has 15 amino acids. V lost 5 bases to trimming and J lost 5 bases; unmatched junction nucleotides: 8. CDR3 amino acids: CASSPPGQGFETQYF. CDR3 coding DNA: TGTGCCAGCAGTCCCCCGGGACAGGGGTTTGAGACCCAGTACTTC.

CDR3 sequence: CASSLRTANYGYTF. As DNA, the CDR3 is TGTGCCAGCAGCCTGCGGACAGCTAACTATGGCTACACCTTC. This chain joins TRBV5-4 and TRBJ1-2, with D perhaps TRBD1 (6 bases). V lost 4 bases, J lost 0 bases, and 10 bases lay in between. The CDR3 sequence is 14 residues long. Germline V gene lookup returns CDR1 SGHNT and CDR2 YYREEE (reference sequence).

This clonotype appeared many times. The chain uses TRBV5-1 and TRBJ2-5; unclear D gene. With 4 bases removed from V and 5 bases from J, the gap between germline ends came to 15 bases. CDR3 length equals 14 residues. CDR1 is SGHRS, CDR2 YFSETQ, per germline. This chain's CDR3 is CASSLSTTRETQYF. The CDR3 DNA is TGCGCCAGCAGCCTGTCGACCACCCGGGAGACCCAGTACTTC.

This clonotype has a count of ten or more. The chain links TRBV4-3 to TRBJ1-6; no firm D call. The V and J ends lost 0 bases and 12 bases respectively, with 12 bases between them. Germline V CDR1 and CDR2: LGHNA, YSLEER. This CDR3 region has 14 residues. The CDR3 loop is CASSQEGRVGPLHF. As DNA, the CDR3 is TGCGCCAGCAGCCAAGAGGGTCGAGTGGGACCCCTCCACTTT.

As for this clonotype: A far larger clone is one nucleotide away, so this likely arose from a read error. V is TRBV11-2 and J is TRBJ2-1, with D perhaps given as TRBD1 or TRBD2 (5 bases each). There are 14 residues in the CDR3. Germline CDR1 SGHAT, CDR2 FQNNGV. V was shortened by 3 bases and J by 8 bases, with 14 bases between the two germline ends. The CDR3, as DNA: TGTGCCAGCAGCTTTGGGACGGCTTACGATGAGCAGTTCTTC. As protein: CASSFGTAYDEQFF.

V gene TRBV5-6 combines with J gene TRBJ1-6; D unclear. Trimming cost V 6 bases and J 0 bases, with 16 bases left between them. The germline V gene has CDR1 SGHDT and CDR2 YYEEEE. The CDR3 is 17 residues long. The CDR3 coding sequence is TGTGCCAGCACCCCGAGCCCCGTGAGCTCCTATAATTCACCCCTCCACTTT. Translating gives CASTPSPVSSYNSPLHF.

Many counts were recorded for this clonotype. CDR3 nucleotides: TGTGCCAGCAGCCCTAAGGGACACCTTTTGAATGAGCAGTTCTTC. It codes for CASSPKGHLLNEQFF. V gene TRBV7-3 combines with J gene TRBJ2-1, with D perhaps TRBD1 (6 bases). The CDR3 loop spans 15 amino acids. Germline-derived CDR1 and CDR2 are SGHTA and FQGTGA. V shed 5 bases and J shed 7 bases, with 18 bases lying between them.

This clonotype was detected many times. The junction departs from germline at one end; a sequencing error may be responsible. The CDR3 loop reads CASSLDAQGTSGTF. In nucleotides, the CDR3 is TGTGCCAGCAGTTTGGACGCACAAGGGACTAGCGGAACTTTC. The chain employs TRBV12-3 or TRBV12-4 and TRBJ2-1; 11 positions match TRBD2. This CDR3 region has 14 residues.

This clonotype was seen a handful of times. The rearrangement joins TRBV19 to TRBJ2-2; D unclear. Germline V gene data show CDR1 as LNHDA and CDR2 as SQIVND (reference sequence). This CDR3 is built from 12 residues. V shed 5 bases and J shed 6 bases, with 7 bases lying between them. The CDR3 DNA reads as TGTGCCAGTAGTCTGTTACCCGGGGAGCTGTTTTTT. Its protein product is CASSLLPGELFF.

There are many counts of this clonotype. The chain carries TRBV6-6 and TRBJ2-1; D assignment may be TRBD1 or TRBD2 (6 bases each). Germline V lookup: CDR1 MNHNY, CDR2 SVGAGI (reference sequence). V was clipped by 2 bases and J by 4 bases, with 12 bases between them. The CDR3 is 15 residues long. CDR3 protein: CASSYKGGIYNEQFF. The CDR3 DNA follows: TGTGCCAGCAGTTACAAAGGGGGGATATACAATGAGCAGTTCTTC.

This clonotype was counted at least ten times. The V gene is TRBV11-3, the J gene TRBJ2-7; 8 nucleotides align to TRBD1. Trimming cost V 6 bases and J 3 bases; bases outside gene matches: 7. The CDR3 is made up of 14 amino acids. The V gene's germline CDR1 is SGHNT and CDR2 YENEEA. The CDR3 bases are TGTGCCAGCAGGGACCGAACAGGGGGCTACGAGCAGTACTTC. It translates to CASRDRTGGYEQYF.

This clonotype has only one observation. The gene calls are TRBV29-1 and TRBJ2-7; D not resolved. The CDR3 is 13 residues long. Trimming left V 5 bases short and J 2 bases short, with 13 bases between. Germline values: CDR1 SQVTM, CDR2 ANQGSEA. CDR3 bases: TGCAGCGTTACTGCGGCGACTGCCTACGAGCAGTACTTC. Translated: CSVTAATAYEQYF.